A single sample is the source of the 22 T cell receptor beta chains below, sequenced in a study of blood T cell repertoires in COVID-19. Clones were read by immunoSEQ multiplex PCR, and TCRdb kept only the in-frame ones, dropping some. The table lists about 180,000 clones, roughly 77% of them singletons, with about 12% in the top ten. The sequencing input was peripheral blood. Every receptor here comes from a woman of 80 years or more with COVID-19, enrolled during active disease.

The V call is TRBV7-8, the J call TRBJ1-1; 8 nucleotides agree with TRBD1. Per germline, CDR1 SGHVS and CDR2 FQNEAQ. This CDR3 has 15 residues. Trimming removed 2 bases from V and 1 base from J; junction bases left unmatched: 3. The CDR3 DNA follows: TGTGCCAGCAGCTTATGGGGACAGGCGAACACTGAAGCTTTCTTT. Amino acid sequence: CASSLWGQANTEAFF.

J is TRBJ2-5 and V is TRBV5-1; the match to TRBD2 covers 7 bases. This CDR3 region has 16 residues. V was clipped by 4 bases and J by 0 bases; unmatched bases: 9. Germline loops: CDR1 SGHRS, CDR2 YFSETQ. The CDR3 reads CASSKSVAGNQETQYF. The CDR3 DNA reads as TGCGCCAGCAGCAAGTCCGTAGCGGGTAACCAAGAGACCCAGTACTTC.

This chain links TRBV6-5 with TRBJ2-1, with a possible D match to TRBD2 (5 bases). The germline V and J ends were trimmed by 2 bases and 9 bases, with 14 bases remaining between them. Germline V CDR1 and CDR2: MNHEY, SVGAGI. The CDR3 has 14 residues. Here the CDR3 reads CASSYLGSAAEQFF. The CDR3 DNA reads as TGTGCCAGCAGTTACCTCGGTAGCGCGGCTGAGCAGTTCTTC.

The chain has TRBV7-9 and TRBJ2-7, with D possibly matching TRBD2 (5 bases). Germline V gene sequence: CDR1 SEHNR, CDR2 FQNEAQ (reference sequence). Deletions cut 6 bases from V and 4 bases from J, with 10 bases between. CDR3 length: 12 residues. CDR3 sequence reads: CASRGEGYEQYF. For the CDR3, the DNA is TGTGCCAGCAGGGGAGAGGGTTACGAGCAGTACTTC.

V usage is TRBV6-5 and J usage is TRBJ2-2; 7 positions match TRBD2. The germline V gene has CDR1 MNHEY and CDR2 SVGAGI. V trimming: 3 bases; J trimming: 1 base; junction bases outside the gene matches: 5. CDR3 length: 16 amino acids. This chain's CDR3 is CASSYRAGVNTGELFF. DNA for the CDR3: TGTGCCAGCAGTTATCGGGCGGGGGTGAACACCGGGGAGCTGTTTTTT.

The chain's CDR3 is CASNRRGTEAFF. The CDR3 DNA follows: TGTGCCAGCAACCGCCGGGGGACTGAAGCTTTCTTT. This chain joins TRBV5-4 and TRBJ1-1; a possible D gene is TRBD1 (5 bases). Germline-derived CDR1 and CDR2 are SGHNT and YYREEE (reference sequence). Trimming pared 6 bases from V and 5 bases from J, leaving 11 bases between. The CDR3 has 12 residues.

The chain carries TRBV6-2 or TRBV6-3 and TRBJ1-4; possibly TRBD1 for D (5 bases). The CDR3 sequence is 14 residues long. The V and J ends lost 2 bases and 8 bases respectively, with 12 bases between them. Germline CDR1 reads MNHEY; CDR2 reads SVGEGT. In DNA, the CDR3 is TGTGCCAGCAGTTACCCCAGGGTGGGGGAAAAACTGTTTTTT. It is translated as CASSYPRVGEKLFF.

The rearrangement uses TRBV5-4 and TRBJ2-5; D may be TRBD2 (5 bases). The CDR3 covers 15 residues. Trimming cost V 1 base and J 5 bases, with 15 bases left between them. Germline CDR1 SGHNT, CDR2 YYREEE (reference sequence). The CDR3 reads CASSLSLAGSETQYF. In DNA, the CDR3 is TGTGCCAGCAGCTTGAGCCTAGCAGGCAGCGAGACCCAGTACTTC.

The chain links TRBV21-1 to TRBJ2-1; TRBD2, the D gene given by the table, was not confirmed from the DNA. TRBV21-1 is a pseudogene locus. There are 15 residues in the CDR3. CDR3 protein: CASSLGLAGDNEQFF. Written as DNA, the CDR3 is TGTGCCAGCAGCCTTGGACTAGCGGGGGACAATGAGCAGTTCTTC.

The CDR3 bases are TGTGCCAGCGCGACAGATAGCAATCAGCCCCAGCATTTT. It codes for CASATDSNQPQHF. The chain carries TRBV2 and TRBJ1-5; D is perhaps TRBD1 (5 bases). Germline-derived CDR1 and CDR2 are SNHLY and FYNNEI. The CDR3 is made up of 13 amino acids. V was cut by 8 bases and J by 0 bases, with 8 bases left in between.

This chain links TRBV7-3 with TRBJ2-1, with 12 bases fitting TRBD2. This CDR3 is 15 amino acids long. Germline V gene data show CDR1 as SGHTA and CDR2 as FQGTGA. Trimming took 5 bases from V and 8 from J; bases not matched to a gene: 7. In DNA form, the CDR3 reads TGTGCCAGCAGCCGCTCTAGCGGGGGGGCTCATGAGCAGTTCTTC. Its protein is CASSRSSGGAHEQFF.

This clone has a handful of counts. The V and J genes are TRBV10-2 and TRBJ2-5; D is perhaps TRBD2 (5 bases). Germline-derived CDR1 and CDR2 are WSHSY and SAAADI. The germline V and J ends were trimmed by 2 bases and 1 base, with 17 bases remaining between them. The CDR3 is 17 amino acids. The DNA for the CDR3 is TGCGCCAGCAGTGAGGGGCAGGTGAGAGGGAGCCAAGAGACCCAGTACTTC. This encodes CASSEGQVRGSQETQYF.

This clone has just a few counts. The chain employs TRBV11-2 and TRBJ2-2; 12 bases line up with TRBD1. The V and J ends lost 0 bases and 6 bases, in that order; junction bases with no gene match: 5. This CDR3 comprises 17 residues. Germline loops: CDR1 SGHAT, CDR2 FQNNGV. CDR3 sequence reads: CASSLDMGQGASGELFF. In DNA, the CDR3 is TGTGCCAGCAGCTTAGATATGGGACAGGGGGCCTCCGGGGAGCTGTTTTTT.

The CDR3 DNA reads as TGCAGCGTCGCCTCCTCCGGGACTAGCGTTGAGCAGTTCTTC. Amino acids: CSVASSGTSVEQFF. V usage is TRBV29-1 and J usage is TRBJ2-1; TRBD2 aligns across 10 bases. Germline V gene data show CDR1 as SQVTM and CDR2 as ANQGSEA. With V trimmed by 6 bases and J by 9 bases, 11 bases remained unmatched. This CDR3 is 14 amino acids long.

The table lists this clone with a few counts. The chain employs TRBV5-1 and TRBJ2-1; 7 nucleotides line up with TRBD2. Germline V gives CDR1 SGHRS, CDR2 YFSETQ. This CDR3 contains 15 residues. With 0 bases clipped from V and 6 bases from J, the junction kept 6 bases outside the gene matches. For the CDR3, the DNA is TGCGCCAGCAGCTTGGTGTCTAGCGGTCGCAATGAGCAGTTCTTC. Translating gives CASSLVSSGRNEQFF.

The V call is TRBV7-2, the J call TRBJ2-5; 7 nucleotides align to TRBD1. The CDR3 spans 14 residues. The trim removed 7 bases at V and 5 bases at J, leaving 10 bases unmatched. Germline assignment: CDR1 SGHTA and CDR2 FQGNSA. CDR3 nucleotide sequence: TGTGCCAGCACCTACAGGGGTCCTCAGGAGACCCAGTACTTC. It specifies CASTYRGPQETQYF.

CDR3 in DNA: TGTGCCAGTAGTTCGGGACTAACCACTATCCAGCAGTACTTC. Translation: CASSSGLTTIQQYF. This rearrangement joins TRBV19 to TRBJ2-7; 7 bases match TRBD2. In germline, CDR1 is LNHDA, CDR2 SQIVND (reference sequence). The CDR3 is made up of 14 amino acids. With V trimmed by 5 bases and J by 8 bases, 12 bases remained unmatched.

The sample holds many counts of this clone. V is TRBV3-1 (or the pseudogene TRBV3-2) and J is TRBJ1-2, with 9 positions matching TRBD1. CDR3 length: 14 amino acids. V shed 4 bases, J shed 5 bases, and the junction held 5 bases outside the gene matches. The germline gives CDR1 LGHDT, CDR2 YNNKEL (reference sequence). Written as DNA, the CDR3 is TGTGCCAGCAGCCCAATGACAGGGGGATATGGCTACACCTTC. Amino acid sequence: CASSPMTGGYGYTF.

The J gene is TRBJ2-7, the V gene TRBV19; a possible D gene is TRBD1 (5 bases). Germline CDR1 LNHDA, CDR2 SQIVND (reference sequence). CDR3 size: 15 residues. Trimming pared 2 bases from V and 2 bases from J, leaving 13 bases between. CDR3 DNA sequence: TGTGCCAGTAGTATACCAGGGCCACCCCCCTACGAGCAGTACTTC. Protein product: CASSIPGPPPYEQYF.

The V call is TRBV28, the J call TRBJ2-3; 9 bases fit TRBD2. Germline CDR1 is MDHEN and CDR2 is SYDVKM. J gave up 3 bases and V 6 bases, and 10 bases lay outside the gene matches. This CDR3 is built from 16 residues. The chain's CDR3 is CASSLSPAGGTDTQYF. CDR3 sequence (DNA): TGTGCCAGCAGCCTATCCCCGGCGGGAGGGACAGATACGCAGTATTTT.

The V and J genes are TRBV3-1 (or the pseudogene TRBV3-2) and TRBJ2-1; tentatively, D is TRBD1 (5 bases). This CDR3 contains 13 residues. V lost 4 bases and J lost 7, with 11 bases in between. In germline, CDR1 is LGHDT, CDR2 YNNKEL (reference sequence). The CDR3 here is CASSLLGVNEQFF. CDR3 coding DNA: TGTGCCAGCAGCCTCTTAGGGGTAAATGAGCAGTTCTTC.

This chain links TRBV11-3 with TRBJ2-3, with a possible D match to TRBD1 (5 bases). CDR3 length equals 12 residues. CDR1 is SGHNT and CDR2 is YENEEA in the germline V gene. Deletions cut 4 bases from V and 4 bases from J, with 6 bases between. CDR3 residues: CASSSGSDTQYF. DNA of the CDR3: TGTGCCAGCAGCTCAGGGTCAGATACGCAGTATTTT.